One and the same sample provided the 3 T cell receptor beta chains below, sequenced in a study of T cell responses to AZD1222 COVID-19 vaccine. TCRdb keeps only in-frame clones here, not all; method: immunoSEQ multiplex PCR. This repertoire shows some 120,000 clones, approximately 94% found once; its top ten account for approximately 3.4%. The specimen comprised peripheral blood, sampled on day 0 of AZD1222 vaccination. The receptors stem from an adult in good health.

V is TRBV28 and J is TRBJ1-1; 10 positions agree with TRBD1. Germline assignment: CDR1 MDHEN and CDR2 SYDVKM. With 5 bases clipped from V and 7 bases from J, the junction kept 10 bases outside the gene matches. The CDR3 is 15 residues long. CDR3 region: CASSPPGQGRNEAFF. CDR3 nucleotides: TGTGCCAGCAGTCCCCCGGGACAGGGGAGGAATGAAGCTTTCTTT. Supplemented by reference TRBV28 and TRBJ1-1, the full variable domain reads DVKVTQSSRYLVKRTGEKVFLECVQDMDHENMFWYRQDPGLGLRLIYFSYDVKMKEKGDIPEGYSVSREKKERFSLILESASTNQTSMYLCASSPPGQGRNEAFFGQGTRLTVV.

The chain couples TRBV11-2 to TRBJ2-1; D is ambiguous. The CDR3 sequence is 15 residues long. From germline, CDR1 is SGHAT and CDR2 FQNNGV. Trimming shortened V by 4 bases and J by 0 bases, and 10 bases separated the two germline ends. For the CDR3, the DNA is TGTGCCAGCAGCTCTCGAAAAAGCTCCTACAATGAGCAGTTCTTC. This encodes CASSSRKSSYNEQFF.

The chain employs TRBV15 and TRBJ1-3; 7 nucleotides agree with TRBD1. CDR1 is LNHNV, CDR2 YYDKDF, per germline (reference sequence). The CDR3 contains 17 residues. Losses at the gene ends were 1 base for V and 4 bases for J; bases not matched to a gene: 10. The CDR3 protein is CATSRGFGGGAGNTIYF. The CDR3 bases are TGTGCCACCAGCAGAGGCTTCGGAGGGGGCGCGGGAAACACCATATATTTT.